These 7 T cell receptor beta chains originate from one sample sequenced in a study of T-cell reconstitution after alpha-beta-depleted transplantation in children. Unique molecular identifiers were built into the TCRbeta library. TCRdb fed the PCR reads into MiXCR, producing one record per CDR3 protein. The sample carries 250,000 to 300,000 distinct CDR3 sequences, 9.5% to 10% recorded once. Sequencing was performed on PBMCs from the stem cell graft donor, taken from the stem cell graft. These receptors originate from a human donor who donated a stem cell graft to a child with SCID.

This clonotype was detected a few times. The rearrangement links TRBV6-1 to TRBJ2-2; 9 bases match TRBD1. Germline lookup yields CDR1 MNHNS and CDR2 SASEGT. The CDR3 contains 16 residues. With 3 bases clipped from V and 7 bases from J, the junction kept 9 bases outside the gene matches. CDR3 loop: CASSETGTGRDGELFF. The CDR3 region has the DNA TGTGCCAGCAGTGAGACCGGGACAGGGAGAGACGGGGAGCTGTTTTTT.

This clonotype was seen a handful of times. The genes are TRBV12-3 or TRBV12-4 and TRBJ1-5; D not certain. The CDR3 loop spans 15 amino acids. V lost 6 bases to trimming and J lost 2 bases, with 14 bases between them. The DNA for the CDR3 is TGTGCCAGCAGACGTGCCCTGTCAGGCAATCAGCCCCAGCATTTT. It translates to CASRRALSGNQPQHF.

In this sample, this clonotype turned up a few times. This chain connects TRBV27 to TRBJ2-7, with 7 positions matching TRBD2. The CDR3 runs 15 residues. The trim removed 4 bases at V and 4 bases at J, leaving 10 bases unmatched. Germline V CDR1 and CDR2: MNHEY, SMNVEV (reference sequence). The CDR3 region has the DNA TGTGCCAGCAGTTCCACGACGGGAGCGGGATACGAGCAGTACTTC. Translated: CASSSTTGAGYEQYF.

This clonotype was picked up many times. The genes are TRBV12-3 or TRBV12-4 and TRBJ2-1; 7 bases fit TRBD1. The CDR3 has 14 residues. V lost 6 bases and J lost 8; bases outside the gene matches: 10. In DNA, the CDR3 is TGTGCCAGCAGAGAACGACAGGGAATCCATGAGCAGTTCTTC. It specifies CASRERQGIHEQFF.

This chain uses TRBV9 with TRBJ1-1, with a possible D match to TRBD1 (6 bases). V lost 0 bases to trimming and J lost 0 bases, with 12 bases between them. Looked up from germline, CDR1 is SGDLS and CDR2 is YYNGEE. This CDR3 region has 16 residues. In nucleotides, the CDR3 is TGTGCCAGCAGCGTAGGGGACACCTACATGAACACTGAAGCTTTCTTT. Its protein is CASSVGDTYMNTEAFF.

This clonotype occurred a few times. The chain recombines TRBV10-2 with TRBJ2-2; D is perhaps TRBD2 (6 bases). The germline gives CDR1 WSHSY, CDR2 SAAADI. The V gene lost 6 bases and the J gene lost 8 bases, with 16 bases spanning the gap. This CDR3 spans 14 amino acids. In DNA form, the CDR3 reads TGCGCCAGCAGGGGACTTTGGGTAGGGGGGGAGCTGTTTTTT. Encoded protein: CASRGLWVGGELFF.

This clonotype occurred a few times. CDR3 DNA: TGTGCCAGCAGCGCGGGACTAGCGGGCACCGGGGAGCTGTTTTTT. Its translation: CASSAGLAGTGELFF. The V gene is TRBV14, the J gene TRBJ2-2; TRBD2 matches at 12 bases. CDR1 is SGHDN and CDR2 is FVKESK in the germline V gene. The CDR3 loop spans 15 amino acids. With 5 bases clipped from V and 4 bases from J, the junction kept 2 bases outside the gene matches.